The rows below give T cell receptor beta chains drawn from one sample of a study of cytotoxic CD8 clonotypes in ibrutinib-treated CLL. Profiled with immunoSEQ multiplex PCR; TCRdb holds only in-frame clones, not every one. Found here are 6,500 to 9,000 clones, roughly 70% of them singletons; the top ten hold about 38%. Sequenced material: PBMCs, taken before ibrutinib treatment. Every receptor here comes from a human donor with chronic lymphocytic leukemia. Both conserved end residues are part of each CDR3. Each record gives: J gene, V gene, CDR3 length, D gene, clone size, CDR3 protein, CDR3 DNA. The D gene is left open where the match is weak. Clone size is not always given. Where it is, it says once, few, many or a class for expanded clones.

>TRBJ1-2|TRBV7-9|12|NA|NA
CAVPGGGYGYTF
TGTGCCGTCCCCGGGGGCGGCTATGGCTACACCTTC
>TRBJ2-3|TRBV6-1|15|NA|few
CASSEAVELTDTQYF
TGTGCCAGCAGTGAAGCGGTAGAGTTAACAGATACGCAGTATTTT
>TRBJ1-2|TRBV27|13|NA|NA
CASSLASGAGYTF
TGTGCCAGCAGTTTAGCCTCCGGGGCCGGCTACACCTTC
>TRBJ2-5|TRBV7-2|13|NA|NA
CASSFWVTETQYF
TGTGCCAGCAGCTTTTGGGTAACAGAGACCCAGTACTTC
>TRBJ2-1|TRBV27|19|NA|NA
CASSLYRGLYRLAENEQFF
TGTGCCAGCAGTTTATACAGGGGGCTGTATAGACTAGCGGAAAATGAGCAGTTCTTC
>TRBJ1-2|TRBV7-9|13|NA|NA
CASSLQDNYGYTF
TGTGCCAGCAGTCTTCAGGATAACTATGGCTACACCTTC
>TRBJ2-1|TRBV6-4|16|TRBD2|NA
CASSEGLAGVNNEQFF
TGTGCCAGCAGTGAGGGACTAGCGGGAGTGAACAATGAGCAGTTCTTC
>TRBJ2-6|TRBV5-7|16|TRBD1|NA
CASNTGQPSGANVLTF
TGTGCCAGCAATACGGGACAGCCCTCTGGGGCCAACGTCCTGACTTTC
>TRBJ1-4|TRBV28|15|NA|NA
CASSTAGSYNEKLFF
TGTGCCAGCAGCACCGCCGGGTCCTATAATGAAAAACTGTTTTTT
>TRBJ1-5|TRBV7-2|15|NA|NA
CASSLGRDPRQPQHF
TGTGCCAGCAGTTTAGGCAGGGACCCCCGACAGCCCCAGCATTTT
>TRBJ1-2|TRBV19|15|NA|NA
CASSDLRGGNYGYTF
TGTGCCAGTAGTGATCTGCGGGGGGGAAACTATGGCTACACCTTC
>TRBJ1-1|TRBV4-2|14|NA|NA
CASSQRGLNTEAFF
TGTGCCAGCAGCCAGAGAGGCCTGAACACTGAAGCTTTCTTT
>TRBJ1-5|TRBV18|15|TRBD1|NA
CASSPKTGVDQPQHF
TGTGCCAGCTCACCTAAGACAGGGGTGGATCAGCCCCAGCATTTT
>TRBJ1-2|TRBV6-1|13|NA|NA
CASSEGGGDGYTF
TGTGCCAGCAGTGAAGGAGGGGGAGATGGCTACACCTTC
>TRBJ2-1|TRBV5-1|17|TRBD1|NA
CASSLAFEGADANEQFF
TGCGCCAGCAGCTTGGCCTTCGAGGGGGCCGATGCCAATGAGCAGTTCTTC
>TRBJ2-3|TRBV6-1|17|TRBD2|NA
CASSAGASGVSTDTQYF
TGTGCCAGCAGTGCCGGGGCTAGCGGGGTTAGCACAGATACGCAGTATTTT
>TRBJ2-3|TRBV5-4|13|TRBD2|NA
CASSLVTSGTQYF
TGTGCCAGCAGCTTGGTTACTAGCGGTACGCAGTATTTT
>TRBJ2-7|TRBV11-2|16|TRBD2|NA
CASSLGTSGGLYEQYF
TGTGCCAGCAGCTTAGGGACTAGCGGAGGGCTCTACGAGCAGTACTTC
>TRBJ1-1|TRBV28|10|NA|NA
CASSYTEAFF
TGTGCCAGCAGTTACACTGAAGCTTTCTTT
>TRBJ2-3|TRBV9|13|NA|few
CASSVTTPDTQYF
TGTGCCAGCAGCGTCACTACCCCAGATACGCAGTATTTT
>TRBJ2-3|TRBV7-9|14|TRBD2|NA
CASSLSGREDTQYF
TGTGCCAGCAGCTTAAGCGGGAGGGAGGATACGCAGTATTTT
>TRBJ2-5|TRBV27|14|NA|NA
CASSLLGGRETQYF
TGTGCCAGCAGTTTATTAGGTGGGAGAGAGACCCAGTACTTC
>TRBJ2-7|TRBV6-5|13|NA|NA
CASSYLGSYEQYF
TGTGCCAGCAGTTACCTGGGGTCCTACGAGCAGTACTTC
>TRBJ2-1|TRBV7-2|15|TRBD2|NA
CASSPGAGVGNEQFF
TGTGCCAGCAGCCCCGGGGCGGGAGTAGGAAATGAGCAGTTCTTC
>TRBJ2-5|TRBV7-7|14|TRBD1|NA
CASSLTGVQETQYF
TGTGCTAGCAGCTTGACAGGGGTGCAAGAGACCCAGTACTTC
>TRBJ2-1|TRBV4-1|17|TRBD2|NA
CASSQVETSVSYNEQFF
TGCGCCAGCAGCCAAGTCGAAACTAGCGTATCCTACAATGAGCAGTTCTTC
>TRBJ1-6|TRBV29-1|13|NA|few
CSVASSNNSPLHF
TGCAGCGTTGCCTCCAGTAATAATTCACCCCTCCACTTT
>TRBJ2-2|TRBV6-1|13|NA|NA
CASSGPGVGELFF
TGTGCCAGCAGTGGCCCGGGGGTCGGGGAGCTGTTTTTT
>TRBJ1-3|TRBV7-8|16|NA|few
CASSSGHQSSGNTIYF
TGTGCCAGCAGCTCCGGACACCAGAGCTCTGGAAACACCATATATTTT
>TRBJ2-2|TRBV29-1|12|NA|NA
CSVLWGTGELFF
TGCAGCGTTTTGTGGGGGACCGGGGAGCTGTTTTTT
>TRBJ1-5|TRBV7-2|14|NA|NA
CASSPTRSNQPQHF
TGTGCCAGCAGCCCTACACGATCCAATCAGCCCCAGCATTTT
>TRBJ1-4|TRBV15|15|TRBD1|NA
CATSRLTGLGEKLFF
TGTGCCACCAGCAGATTGACAGGGCTTGGGGAAAAACTGTTTTTT